The following is a TCR beta chain sequence with its context. The data are from a study of T cells after yellow fever vaccination. TCRdb recomputed calls from the 5' RACE reads with MiXCR, one row per CDR3 protein. The sample shows under 300,000 distinct CDR3 sequences, over 10% of them seen only once. Germline V gene lookup returns CDR1 MDHEN and CDR2 SYDVKM. V dropped 7 bases and J dropped 3 bases, with 16 bases sitting between them. The CDR3 extends over 14 amino acids. V and J are TRBV28 and TRBJ2-7, with D tentatively TRBD1 (6 bases). The sample here was CD4+ T cells sorted from PBMCs, taken 45 days after the yellow fever booster vaccination. The sequence derives from a man aged 30 to 45 who received the YFV17D yellow fever vaccine. This chain's CDR3 is CASTTGGSFYEQYF. The CDR3 DNA sequence: TGTGCCAGCACCACTGGGGGCAGTTTCTACGAGCAGTACTTC.